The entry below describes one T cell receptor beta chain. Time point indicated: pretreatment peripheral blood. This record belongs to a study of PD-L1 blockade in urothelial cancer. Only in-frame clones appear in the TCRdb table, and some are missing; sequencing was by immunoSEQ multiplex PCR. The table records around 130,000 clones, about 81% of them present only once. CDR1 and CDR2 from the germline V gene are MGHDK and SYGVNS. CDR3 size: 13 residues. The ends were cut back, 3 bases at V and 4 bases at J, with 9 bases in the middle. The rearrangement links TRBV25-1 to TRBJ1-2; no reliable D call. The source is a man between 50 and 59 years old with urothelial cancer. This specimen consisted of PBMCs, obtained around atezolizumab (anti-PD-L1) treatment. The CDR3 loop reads CASSEQFGYGYTF. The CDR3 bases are TGTGCCAGCAGTGAGCAATTCGGCTATGGCTACACCTTC.